One T cell receptor beta chain is described in this entry. Its antigen is unidentified. This specimen belongs to a study of T cell responses to AZD1222 COVID-19 vaccine. In the study overall: Some second doses came at about 4 weeks and others at about 12 weeks; these were pooled.

Here immunoSEQ multiplex PCR was the method, and the copy in TCRdb shows in-frame clones only, minus some. The sample comprises roughly 78,000 clones, roughly four fifths of which are singletons, and 2.9% rests with the top ten. Study-wide points: It was only a handful of AZD1222 recipients who were seropositive at baseline. Across the whole spike, CD4 TCRs peaked at regions 160-218 and 743-854.

This clonotype was sampled from an adult in good health. The sequencing here drew on peripheral blood, taken on day 0 of AZD1222 vaccination.

CDR3 amino acids: CASTQGQGEQYF. CDR3 bases: TGTGCCAGCACACAAGGACAGGGAGAGCAGTACTTC. The chain is built from TRBV7-9 and TRBJ2-7; 8 bases line up with TRBD1. The CDR3 is 12 residues long. Looked up from germline, CDR1 is SEHNR and CDR2 is FQNEAQ (reference sequence). J lost 7 bases, V lost 7 bases, and 6 bases had no gene match.